This TCR beta chain was sequenced for a study of vaccination and CD4 T cells after COVID-19. Whole-study context: Every participant was given two doses of BNT162b2 or mRNA-1273 vaccine. The post-vaccine samples came a median roughly 79 days after dose two (range 14 to 241). In culture, cells were exposed to overlapping spike peptides from SARS-CoV-2, HCoV-NL63, HCoV-OC43 and HCoV-229E.

This clonotype was observed a few times. Its antigen is undetermined. The CDR3 is 13 residues long. From germline, CDR1 is GTSNPN and CDR2 SVGIG (reference sequence). The V gene lost 3 bases and the J gene lost 8 bases, with 11 bases spanning the gap. An Oncomine TCR Beta short-read assay was used to sequence the DNA from cultured CD4+ T cells. TCRdb passed the PCR reads through MiXCR, listing each CDR3 protein once. The sample holds just over 15,000 distinct CDR3 sequences, 65% to 80% seen once. Documented treatment: roughly 10-day PBMC culture with coronavirus spike peptide pools or control peptides (ViraFEST assay). Peptide pool stimulation in ViraFEST expanded antigen-specific T cells, whose TCRs were then sequenced.

V usage is TRBV30 and J usage is TRBJ1-6; D gene unclear. The source of this sequence is a human donor who had recovered from COVID-19. Material: CD4+ T cells from blood, cultured in vitro. Written as DNA, the CDR3 is TGTGCCTGGAGCCGGGGTTGGGATTCACCCCTCCACTTT. Residues: CAWSRGWDSPLHF.